Listed below are T cell receptor beta chains from one sample, sequenced in a study of blood T cell repertoires in COVID-19. The data were produced by immunoSEQ multiplex PCR, yet TCRdb's version contains in-frame clones alone and is incomplete. The table records approximately 180,000 clones, roughly 84% of them present only once. Sequenced input: PBMCs or T cells enriched from blood (not recorded which). These TCRs come from a human donor with acute COVID-19. The donor label of this sample is uncertain. Each CDR3 is given with its conserved first and last residue. Fields, in order: J gene, D gene, V gene, clone size, CDR3 protein, CDR3 DNA. D genes are given only for firm matches. Size is omitted from some rows. Given values are once, few, many or a class for expanded clones.

j_gene: TRBJ1-2
d_gene: TRBD1
v_gene: TRBV9
abundance: .
CDR3aa: CASSWTGGLDGYTF
CDR3nt: TGTGCCAGCAGTTGGACAGGGGGCTTGGATGGCTACACCTTC

j_gene: TRBJ1-1
d_gene: .
v_gene: TRBV19
abundance: .
CDR3aa: CASRGGGGRDTEAFF
CDR3nt: TGTGCCAGCCGTGGGGGGGGCGGAAGGGACACTGAAGCTTTCTTT

j_gene: TRBJ2-7
d_gene: TRBD2
v_gene: TRBV28
abundance: .
CDR3aa: CASSSGGAVYEQYF
CDR3nt: TGTGCCAGCAGCTCGGGGGGGGCGGTCTACGAGCAGTACTTC

j_gene: TRBJ1-1
d_gene: .
v_gene: TRBV11-2
abundance: few
CDR3aa: CASSLATEAFF
CDR3nt: TGTGCCAGCAGCTTGGCCACTGAAGCTTTCTTT

j_gene: TRBJ2-6
d_gene: .
v_gene: TRBV11-2
abundance: .
CDR3aa: CASSFQRAHSGANVLTF
CDR3nt: TGTGCCAGCAGCTTCCAGCGGGCTCACTCTGGGGCCAACGTCCTGACTTTC

j_gene: TRBJ2-1
d_gene: TRBD2
v_gene: TRBV20-1
abundance: .
CDR3aa: CSASPWTSGGDEQFF
CDR3nt: TGCAGTGCTAGTCCCTGGACTAGCGGGGGGGACGAGCAGTTCTTC

j_gene: TRBJ1-1
d_gene: .
v_gene: TRBV9
abundance: .
CDR3aa: CASSGPLQGSGVAAFF
CDR3nt: TGTGCCAGCAGCGGCCCGTTACAGGGTTCAGGAGTGGCAGCTTTCTTT

j_gene: TRBJ1-1
d_gene: .
v_gene: TRBV5-1
abundance: few
CDR3aa: CASSSPGVNLNTEAFF
CDR3nt: TGCGCCAGCAGCTCCCCCGGAGTAAACTTGAACACTGAAGCTTTCTTT

j_gene: TRBJ2-7
d_gene: TRBD2
v_gene: TRBV19
abundance: .
CDR3aa: CASSIRGDYEQYF
CDR3nt: TGTGCCAGTAGTATACGGGGGGACTACGAGCAGTACTTC

j_gene: TRBJ2-1
d_gene: .
v_gene: TRBV12-3/TRBV12-4
abundance: .
CDR3aa: CASRRRDNEQFF
CDR3nt: TGTGCCAGCAGGCGCCGAGACAATGAGCAGTTCTTC

j_gene: TRBJ2-2
d_gene: TRBD1
v_gene: TRBV6-1
abundance: .
CDR3aa: CASSDPGTGNTGELFF
CDR3nt: TGTGCCAGCAGTGACCCCGGGACAGGGAACACCGGGGAGCTGTTTTTT

j_gene: TRBJ2-7
d_gene: .
v_gene: TRBV6-5
abundance: .
CDR3aa: CASRSGSSSEQYF
CDR3nt: TGTGCCAGCAGATCGGGGTCATCGAGCGAGCAGTACTTC

j_gene: TRBJ2-7
d_gene: TRBD1
v_gene: TRBV2
abundance: .
CDR3aa: CASSDNRGYEQYF
CDR3nt: TGTGCCAGCAGTGACAACAGGGGTTACGAGCAGTACTTC

j_gene: TRBJ2-3
d_gene: TRBD1
v_gene: TRBV30
abundance: .
CDR3aa: CAWSVGTGPADTQYF
CDR3nt: TGTGCCTGGAGTGTAGGGACAGGGCCTGCAGATACGCAGTATTTT

j_gene: TRBJ1-5
d_gene: .
v_gene: TRBV2
abundance: once
CDR3aa: CASSRELSNQPQHF
CDR3nt: TGTGCCAGCAGCAGGGAACTCAGCAATCAGCCCCAGCATTTT

j_gene: TRBJ1-1
d_gene: TRBD1
v_gene: TRBV6-5
abundance: .
CDR3aa: CASSSEGARETEAFF
CDR3nt: TGTGCCAGCAGTTCAGAGGGGGCCCGCGAAACTGAAGCTTTCTTT

j_gene: TRBJ2-3
d_gene: .
v_gene: TRBV6-5
abundance: .
CDR3aa: CASTMASSTDTQYF
CDR3nt: TGTGCCAGCACGATGGCTTCTAGCACAGATACGCAGTATTTT

j_gene: TRBJ1-1
d_gene: TRBD1
v_gene: TRBV12-5
abundance: .
CDR3aa: CASVRDRGLVGLEAFF
CDR3nt: TGTGCTAGTGTCCGGGACAGGGGGCTTGTGGGTCTCGAAGCTTTCTTT

j_gene: TRBJ1-1
d_gene: .
v_gene: TRBV28
abundance: .
CDR3aa: CASSPHRTANTEAFF
CDR3nt: TGTGCCAGCAGTCCGCACCGGACAGCCAACACTGAAGCTTTCTTT

j_gene: TRBJ1-5
d_gene: .
v_gene: TRBV2
abundance: .
CDR3aa: CASSGAVAGQPQHF
CDR3nt: TGTGCCAGCAGTGGGGCGGTGGCGGGTCAGCCCCAGCATTTT

j_gene: TRBJ1-1
d_gene: TRBD1
v_gene: TRBV5-1
abundance: few
CDR3aa: CASSLVPGGGTEAFF
CDR3nt: TGCGCCAGCAGCTTGGTTCCAGGGGGTGGCACTGAAGCTTTCTTT

j_gene: TRBJ1-2
d_gene: .
v_gene: TRBV12-2
abundance: .
CDR3aa: CASRSPKGRGSYGYTF
CDR3nt: TGTGCAAGTCGCTCACCAAAAGGCAGGGGGTCCTATGGCTACACCTTC

j_gene: TRBJ1-2
d_gene: TRBD1
v_gene: TRBV7-3
abundance: once
CDR3aa: CASSPTGTGGLTGYTF
CDR3nt: TGTGCCAGCAGCCCGACCGGGACAGGGGGCCTGACTGGCTACACCTTC

j_gene: TRBJ1-1
d_gene: TRBD1
v_gene: TRBV4-1
abundance: once
CDR3aa: CASSQGGVTGPAFF
CDR3nt: TGCGCCAGCAGCCAGGGGGGAGTGACAGGGCCGGCTTTCTTT

j_gene: TRBJ2-1
d_gene: .
v_gene: TRBV24-1
abundance: .
CDR3aa: CATSDPGDEQFF
CDR3nt: TGTGCCACCAGTGATCCAGGGGATGAGCAGTTCTTC

j_gene: TRBJ1-1
d_gene: .
v_gene: TRBV6-4
abundance: .
CDR3aa: CASTQGNIPLNTEAFF
CDR3nt: TGTGCCAGCACCCAGGGGAACATCCCTCTGAACACTGAAGCTTTCTTT

j_gene: TRBJ2-3
d_gene: .
v_gene: TRBV21-1
abundance: .
CDR3aa: CASSIPPPSRGKDTQYF
CDR3nt: TGTGCCAGCAGCATCCCCCCCCCGAGTCGGGGGAAAGATACGCAGTATTTT

j_gene: TRBJ1-1
d_gene: TRBD1
v_gene: TRBV2
abundance: .
CDR3aa: CASSATGSTEAFF
CDR3nt: TGTGCCAGCAGTGCGACAGGGAGCACTGAAGCTTTCTTT

j_gene: TRBJ1-1
d_gene: .
v_gene: TRBV27
abundance: .
CDR3aa: CASRRWRVDTEAFF
CDR3nt: TGTGCCAGCAGGAGGTGGCGTGTCGACACTGAAGCTTTCTTT

j_gene: TRBJ2-7
d_gene: TRBD1
v_gene: TRBV5-6
abundance: .
CDR3aa: CASSSFTGEIYEQYF
CDR3nt: TGTGCCAGCAGCTCGTTCACAGGGGAGATCTACGAGCAGTACTTC

j_gene: TRBJ2-2
d_gene: .
v_gene: TRBV11-2
abundance: .
CDR3aa: CASSLILRRNTGELFF
CDR3nt: TGTGCCAGCAGCCTAATCCTCAGGCGGAACACCGGGGAGCTGTTTTTT

j_gene: TRBJ2-7
d_gene: TRBD1
v_gene: TRBV7-9
abundance: .
CDR3aa: CASSTGQGPWYEQYF
CDR3nt: TGTGCCAGCAGCACCGGACAGGGGCCTTGGTACGAGCAGTACTTC

j_gene: TRBJ2-3
d_gene: .
v_gene: TRBV20-1
abundance: .
CDR3aa: CSASGDIRTDTQYF
CDR3nt: TGCAGTGCTAGTGGGGACATACGCACAGATACGCAGTATTTT

j_gene: TRBJ2-1
d_gene: .
v_gene: TRBV6-5
abundance: few
CDR3aa: CASRTRNEQFF
CDR3nt: TGTGCCAGCAGAACTCGAAATGAGCAGTTCTTC

j_gene: TRBJ2-1
d_gene: TRBD2
v_gene: TRBV3-1/TRBV3-2
abundance: .
CDR3aa: CASTERSAGGLFF
CDR3nt: TGTGCCAGCACCGAGAGATCGGCGGGGGGGCTTTTCTTC

j_gene: TRBJ1-4
d_gene: .
v_gene: TRBV6-5
abundance: .
CDR3aa: CASSPGQLRDEKLFF
CDR3nt: TGTGCCAGCAGTCCCGGACAGCTTAGGGATGAAAAACTGTTTTTT

j_gene: TRBJ2-1
d_gene: TRBD2
v_gene: TRBV5-5
abundance: .
CDR3aa: CASSLATSGNEQFF
CDR3nt: TGTGCCAGCAGCTTGGCCACTAGCGGGAATGAGCAGTTCTTC

j_gene: TRBJ1-4
d_gene: TRBD1
v_gene: TRBV2
abundance: .
CDR3aa: CASSELGQREEKLFF
CDR3nt: TGTGCCAGCAGTGAACTGGGACAGCGAGAGGAAAAACTGTTTTTT

j_gene: TRBJ2-7
d_gene: TRBD1
v_gene: TRBV6-6
abundance: .
CDR3aa: CASSYSLPGQGGEQYF
CDR3nt: TGTGCCAGCAGTTACTCACTCCCGGGACAGGGAGGCGAGCAGTACTTC

j_gene: TRBJ1-1
d_gene: .
v_gene: TRBV6-5
abundance: .
CDR3aa: CASSYEPGGTTEAFF
CDR3nt: TGTGCCAGCAGTTACGAGCCCGGGGGGACCACTGAAGCTTTCTTT

j_gene: TRBJ2-4
d_gene: .
v_gene: TRBV6-5
abundance: .
CDR3aa: CATEETGHKGDIQYF
CDR3nt: TGTGCCACGGAAGAGACGGGACACAAAGGGGACATTCAGTACTTC

j_gene: TRBJ1-1
d_gene: .
v_gene: TRBV19
abundance: .
CDR3aa: CASTPGNTEAFF
CDR3nt: TGTGCCAGTACTCCAGGGAACACTGAAGCTTTCTTT

j_gene: TRBJ1-2
d_gene: .
v_gene: TRBV12-5
abundance: few
CDR3aa: CASGLVNTAVDYTF
CDR3nt: TGTGCTAGTGGTTTGGTTAACACCGCCGTTGACTACACCTTC

j_gene: TRBJ2-3
d_gene: .
v_gene: TRBV10-3
abundance: .
CDR3aa: CAISDAGDIDTQYF
CDR3nt: TGTGCCATCAGTGACGCAGGGGACATAGATACGCAGTATTTT

j_gene: TRBJ1-2
d_gene: TRBD1
v_gene: TRBV27
abundance: few
CDR3aa: CASSHNDRGHGYTF
CDR3nt: TGTGCCAGCAGTCATAACGACAGGGGACATGGCTACACCTTC

j_gene: TRBJ2-1
d_gene: .
v_gene: TRBV5-4
abundance: .
CDR3aa: CASSFDSLSYNEQFF
CDR3nt: TGTGCCAGCAGCTTTGACAGTCTCTCCTACAATGAGCAGTTCTTC

j_gene: TRBJ2-7
d_gene: TRBD1
v_gene: TRBV14
abundance: .
CDR3aa: CASSLGQGPYEQYF
CDR3nt: TGTGCCAGCAGCCTGGGACAGGGACCCTACGAGCAGTACTTC

j_gene: TRBJ2-5
d_gene: TRBD1
v_gene: TRBV14
abundance: .
CDR3aa: CASSQGQGWETQYF
CDR3nt: TGTGCCAGCAGCCAAGGACAGGGTTGGGAGACCCAGTACTTC

j_gene: TRBJ2-7
d_gene: TRBD1
v_gene: TRBV12-5
abundance: once
CDR3aa: CASGLVLGQEGFEQYF
CDR3nt: TGTGCTAGTGGTTTGGTACTGGGACAGGAGGGGTTCGAGCAGTACTTC

j_gene: TRBJ2-3
d_gene: .
v_gene: TRBV3-1/TRBV3-2
abundance: .
CDR3aa: CASSLGSNTQYF
CDR3nt: TGTGCCAGCAGCCTGGGGAGTAATACGCAGTATTTT

j_gene: TRBJ2-2
d_gene: .
v_gene: TRBV11-3
abundance: .
CDR3aa: CASSSRGATNTGELFF
CDR3nt: TGTGCCAGCAGCTCCCGGGGGGCAACAAACACCGGGGAGCTGTTTTTT

j_gene: TRBJ2-1
d_gene: TRBD2
v_gene: TRBV19
abundance: .
CDR3aa: CASSTSGGANEQFF
CDR3nt: TGTGCCAGTAGTACTAGCGGGGGGGCAAATGAGCAGTTCTTC

j_gene: TRBJ1-1
d_gene: TRBD1
v_gene: TRBV7-3
abundance: .
CDR3aa: CASSLGTGARTEAFF
CDR3nt: TGTGCCAGCAGCTTGGGAACAGGGGCCCGCACTGAAGCTTTCTTT